The sequence of this T cell receptor (beta chain) was determined in a study of T cell changes during pregnancy in multiple sclerosis. TCRdb's copy holds only in-frame clones and misses some; the assay was immunoSEQ multiplex PCR. The data show around 100,000 clones, roughly 90% seen once. Germline V gene data show CDR1 as SGHTA and CDR2 as FQGNSA. V was clipped by 4 bases and J by 4 bases; unmatched bases: 9. CDR3 size: 15 residues. Sequencing was performed on peripheral blood, taken after pregnancy. V gene TRBV7-2 combines with J gene TRBJ1-2, with 7 bases that match TRBD1. The TCR comes from a female donor with multiple sclerosis, enrolled in a pregnancy study. This CDR3 is CASSYAGGKVYGYTF. As DNA, the CDR3 is TGTGCCAGCAGCTACGCAGGGGGAAAGGTCTATGGCTACACCTTC. Using reference TRBV7-2 and TRBJ1-2 for the parts outside the CDR3, the full variable domain is GAGVSQSPSNKVTEKGKDVELRCDPISGHTALYWYRQSLGQGLEFLIYFQGNSAPDKSGLPSDRFSAERTGGSVSTLTIQRTQQEDSAVYLCASSYAGGKVYGYTFGSGTRLTVV.